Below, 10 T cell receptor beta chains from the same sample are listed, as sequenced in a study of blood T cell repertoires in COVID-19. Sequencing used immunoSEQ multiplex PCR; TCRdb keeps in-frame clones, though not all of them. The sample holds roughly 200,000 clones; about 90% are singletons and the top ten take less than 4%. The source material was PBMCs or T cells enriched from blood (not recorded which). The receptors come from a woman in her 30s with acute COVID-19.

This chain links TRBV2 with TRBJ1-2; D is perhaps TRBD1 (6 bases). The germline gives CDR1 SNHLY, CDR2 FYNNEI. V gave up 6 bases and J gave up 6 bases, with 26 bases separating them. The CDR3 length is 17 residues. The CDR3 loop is CASSLPEEGRGGDGYTF. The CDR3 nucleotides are TGTGCCAGCAGCCTCCCCGAGGAGGGGAGGGGGGGAGATGGCTACACCTTC.

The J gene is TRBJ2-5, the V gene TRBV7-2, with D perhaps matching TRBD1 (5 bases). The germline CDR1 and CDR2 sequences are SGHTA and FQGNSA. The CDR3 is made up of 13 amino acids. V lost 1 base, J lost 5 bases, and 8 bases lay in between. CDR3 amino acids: CASSLDRSETQYF. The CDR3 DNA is TGTGCCAGCAGCTTAGACAGGTCGGAGACCCAGTACTTC.

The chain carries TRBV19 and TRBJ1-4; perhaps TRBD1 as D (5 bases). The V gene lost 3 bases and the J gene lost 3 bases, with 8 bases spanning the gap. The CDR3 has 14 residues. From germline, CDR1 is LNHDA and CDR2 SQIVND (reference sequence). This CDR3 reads CASSIGGANEKLFF. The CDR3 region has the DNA TGTGCCAGTAGTATCGGGGGGGCTAATGAAAAACTGTTTTTT.

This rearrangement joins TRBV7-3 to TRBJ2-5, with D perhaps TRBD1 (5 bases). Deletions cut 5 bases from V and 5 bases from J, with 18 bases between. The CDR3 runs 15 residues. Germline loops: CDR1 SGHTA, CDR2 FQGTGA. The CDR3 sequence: CASSNGHSGSETQYF. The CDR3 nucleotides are TGTGCCAGCAGCAATGGACATTCAGGTTCGGAGACCCAGTACTTC. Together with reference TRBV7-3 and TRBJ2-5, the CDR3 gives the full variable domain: GAGVSQTPSNKVTEKGKYVELRCDPISGHTALYWYRQSLGQGPEFLIYFQGTGAADDSGLPNDRFFAVRPEGSVSTLKIQRTERGDSAVYLCASSNGHSGSETQYFGPGTRLLVL.

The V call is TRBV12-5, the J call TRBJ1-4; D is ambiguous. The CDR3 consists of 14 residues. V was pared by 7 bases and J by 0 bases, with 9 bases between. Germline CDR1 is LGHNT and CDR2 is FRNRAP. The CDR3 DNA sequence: TGTGCTAGTGCCTACTCGTCAACTAATGAAAAACTGTTTTTT. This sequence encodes CASAYSSTNEKLFF.

The DNA for the CDR3 is TGTGCCAGCAGCTCGGGACTAGCGGGGGCCTCGTGGGAGACCCAGTACTTC. This gives the protein CASSSGLAGASWETQYF. The V and J genes are TRBV5-6 and TRBJ2-5; 14 nucleotides line up with TRBD2. Germline V gene data show CDR1 as SGHDT and CDR2 as YYEEEE. CDR3 length equals 17 residues. The V segment lost 3 bases and the J segment 5 bases; nucleotides outside the gene matches: 9.

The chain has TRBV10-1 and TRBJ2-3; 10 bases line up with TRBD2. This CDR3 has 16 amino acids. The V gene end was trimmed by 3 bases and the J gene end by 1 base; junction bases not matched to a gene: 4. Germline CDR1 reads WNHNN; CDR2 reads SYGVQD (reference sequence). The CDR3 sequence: CASSDTGTSGTDTQYF. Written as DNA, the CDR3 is TGCGCCAGCAGTGATACTGGGACTAGCGGCACAGATACGCAGTATTTT.

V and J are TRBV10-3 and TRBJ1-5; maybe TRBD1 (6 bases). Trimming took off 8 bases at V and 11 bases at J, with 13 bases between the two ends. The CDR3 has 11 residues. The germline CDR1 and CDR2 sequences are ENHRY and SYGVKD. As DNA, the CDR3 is TGTGCCATCGGCGCAGGGGTGTCCCAGCATTTT. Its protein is CAIGAGVSQHF.

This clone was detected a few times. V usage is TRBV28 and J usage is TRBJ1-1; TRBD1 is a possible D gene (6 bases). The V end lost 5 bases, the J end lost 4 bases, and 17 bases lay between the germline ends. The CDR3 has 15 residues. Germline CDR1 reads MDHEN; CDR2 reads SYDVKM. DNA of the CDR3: TGTGCCAGCAGTGTCAGGGGTGGGGCAAGCACTGAAGCTTTCTTT. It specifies CASSVRGGASTEAFF. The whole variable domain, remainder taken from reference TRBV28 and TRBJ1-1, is DVKVTQSSRYLVKRTGEKVFLECVQDMDHENMFWYRQDPGLGLRLIYFSYDVKMKEKGDIPEGYSVSREKKERFSLILESASTNQTSMYLCASSVRGGASTEAFFGQGTRLTVV.

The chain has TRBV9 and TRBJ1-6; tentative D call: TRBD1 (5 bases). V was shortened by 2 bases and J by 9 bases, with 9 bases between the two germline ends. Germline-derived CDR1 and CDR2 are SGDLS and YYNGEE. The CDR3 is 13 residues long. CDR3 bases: TGTGCCAGCAGCGTCGGGGGGGGTTCACCCCTCCACTTT. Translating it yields CASSVGGGSPLHF.